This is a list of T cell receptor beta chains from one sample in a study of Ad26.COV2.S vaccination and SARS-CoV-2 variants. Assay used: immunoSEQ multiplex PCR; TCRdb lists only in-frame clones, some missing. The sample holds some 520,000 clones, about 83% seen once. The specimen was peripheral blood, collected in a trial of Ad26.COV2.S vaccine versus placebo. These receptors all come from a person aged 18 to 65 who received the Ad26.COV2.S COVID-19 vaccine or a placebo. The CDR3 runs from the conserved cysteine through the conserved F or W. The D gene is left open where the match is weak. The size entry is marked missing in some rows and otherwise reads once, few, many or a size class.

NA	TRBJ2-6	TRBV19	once	CASLRSSGANVLTF	TGTGCCAGCCTTCGTTCCTCTGGGGCCAACGTCCTGACTTTC
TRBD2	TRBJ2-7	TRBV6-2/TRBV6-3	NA	CASSHLTSGRAEQYF	TGTGCCAGCAGTCACCTGACTAGCGGGAGGGCTGAGCAGTACTTC
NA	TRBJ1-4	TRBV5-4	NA	CASSLSDRGGEKLFF	TGTGCCAGCAGCTTGTCGGATAGGGGGGGCGAAAAACTGTTTTTT
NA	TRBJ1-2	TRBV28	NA	CASSSSHNYGYTF	TGTGCCAGCAGTTCGTCACATAACTATGGCTACACCTTC
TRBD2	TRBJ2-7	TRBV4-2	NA	CASRGREGTYEQYF	TGTGCCAGCAGAGGGCGGGAGGGTACCTACGAGCAGTACTTC
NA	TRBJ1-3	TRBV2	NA	CASSPASSGNTIYF	TGTGCCAGCAGTCCGGCTAGCTCTGGAAACACCATATATTTT
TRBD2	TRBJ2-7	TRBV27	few	CASSLRGGRTAYEQYF	TGTGCCAGCAGTTTACGGGGGGGGCGTACTGCCTACGAGCAGTACTTC
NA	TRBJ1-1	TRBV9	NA	CASSVGISNTEAFF	TGTGCCAGCAGCGTGGGGATTTCAAACACTGAAGCTTTCTTT
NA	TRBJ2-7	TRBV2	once	CASSRDNSGEQYF	TGTGCCAGCAGTCGGGACAACTCGGGCGAGCAGTACTTC
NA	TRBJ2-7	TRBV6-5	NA	CASTSGTSYEQYF	TGTGCCAGCACGAGCGGTACCTCCTACGAGCAGTACTTC
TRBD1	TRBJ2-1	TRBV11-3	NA	CASSLQGGSYNEQFF	TGTGCCAGCAGTTTACAGGGGGGATCCTACAATGAGCAGTTCTTC
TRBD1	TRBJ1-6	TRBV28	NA	CASSSPGQGGYYSPLHF	TGTGCCAGCAGTTCCCCGGGACAGGGCGGGTATTATTCACCCCTCCACTTT
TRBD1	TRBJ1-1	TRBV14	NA	CASSQTTRGVGAFF	TGTGCCAGCAGCCAGACCACCAGGGGGGTTGGAGCTTTCTTT
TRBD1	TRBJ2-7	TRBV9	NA	CASSPTTGVEQYF	TGTGCCAGCAGCCCAACAACAGGGGTCGAGCAGTACTTC
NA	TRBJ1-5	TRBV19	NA	CASSIRTRTYYSNQPQHF	TGTGCCAGTAGTATTCGGACAAGAACCTATTATAGCAATCAGCCCCAGCATTTT
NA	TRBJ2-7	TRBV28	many	CASSLNPAEQYF	TGTGCCAGCAGCCTAAACCCTGCCGAGCAGTACTTC
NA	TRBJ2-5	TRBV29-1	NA	CSVIQGGETQYF	TGCAGCGTCATACAGGGTGGGGAGACCCAGTACTTC
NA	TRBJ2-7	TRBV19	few	CASSIGKTYEQYF	TGTGCCAGTAGTATAGGCAAAACCTACGAGCAGTACTTC
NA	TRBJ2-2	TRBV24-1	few	CATSDRGTTGELFF	TGTGCCACCAGTGATCGTGGAACCACCGGGGAGCTGTTTTTT
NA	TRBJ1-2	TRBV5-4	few	CASSLGQGLDGYTF	TGTGCCAGCAGTTTGGGGCAGGGGCTAGATGGCTACACCTTC
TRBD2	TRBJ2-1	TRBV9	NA	CASSVVGLAEYNEQFF	TGTGCCAGCAGCGTAGTGGGACTAGCGGAATACAATGAGCAGTTCTTC
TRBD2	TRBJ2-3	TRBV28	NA	CAGQGTSGRVPTDTQYF	TGTGCCGGACAAGGGACTAGCGGGAGAGTACCCACAGATACGCAGTATTTT
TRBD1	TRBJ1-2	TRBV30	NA	CAWSVQDRIYGYTF	TGTGCCTGGAGTGTACAGGACAGGATCTATGGCTACACCTTC
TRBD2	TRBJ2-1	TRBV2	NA	CASSEALAGVDEQFF	TGTGCCAGCAGTGAAGCCCTAGCGGGTGTGGATGAGCAGTTCTTC